Listed below are T cell receptor beta chains from one sample, sequenced in a study of blood T cells in healthy people across ages. TCRdb itself ran the 5' RACE reads through MiXCR, one entry per CDR3 protein. The sample consists of 800,000 or so distinct CDR3 sequences, about 25% of them appearing once. The same sample was also used in a study of T cells of mothers and their children.

Sequencing used blood. Every receptor here comes from a boy between 10 and 17 years old in good health. Each CDR3 is given with its conserved first and last residue. Each record gives: clone size, D gene, J gene, V gene, CDR3 DNA, CDR3 protein. D genes are given only for firm matches. The listing skips clone size in some rows; elsewhere it reads once, few, many or a size class.

few . TRBJ2-2 TRBV6-5 TGTGCCAGCACCTACTCAGGCCCCCGGGCCGGGGAGCTGTTTTTT CASTYSGPRAGELFF
. TRBD1 TRBJ2-7 TRBV7-9 TGTGCCAGCAGCTCCCGGGACAGGGGGCGAGAGCAGTACTTC CASSSRDRGREQYF
few . TRBJ2-5 TRBV28 TGTGCCAGCACATCGACAGGCCTGTACCAAGAGACCCAGTACTTC CASTSTGLYQETQYF
. . TRBJ2-5 TRBV7-6 TGTGCCAGCAGCTCGGGGCCACCGGGGCAAGAGACCCAGTACTTC CASSSGPPGQETQYF
. TRBD1 TRBJ2-7 TRBV28 TGTGCCAGCAACCATAGGGACAGGGAGTACGAGCAGTACTTC CASNHRDREYEQYF
. . TRBJ1-2 TRBV15 TGTGCCACCAGCAGAGAGGGACGGCTCATTGTGGGCTACACCTTC CATSREGRLIVGYTF
. . TRBJ2-3 TRBV3-1 TGTGCCAGCAGCCACGAGGGAAGGTTAGCAGATACGCAGTATTTT CASSHEGRLADTQYF
few . TRBJ2-1 TRBV29-1 TGCAGCGGAACACTCGAGGATGAGCAGTTCTTC CSGTLEDEQFF
. . TRBJ2-3 TRBV29-1 TGCAGCGTTGAAGGGTTCCCTAGCACAGATACGCAGTATTTT CSVEGFPSTDTQYF
few TRBD2 TRBJ2-5 TRBV5-6 TGTGCCAGCGTCGGACTAGCGGGAGAGACCCAGTACTTC CASVGLAGETQYF